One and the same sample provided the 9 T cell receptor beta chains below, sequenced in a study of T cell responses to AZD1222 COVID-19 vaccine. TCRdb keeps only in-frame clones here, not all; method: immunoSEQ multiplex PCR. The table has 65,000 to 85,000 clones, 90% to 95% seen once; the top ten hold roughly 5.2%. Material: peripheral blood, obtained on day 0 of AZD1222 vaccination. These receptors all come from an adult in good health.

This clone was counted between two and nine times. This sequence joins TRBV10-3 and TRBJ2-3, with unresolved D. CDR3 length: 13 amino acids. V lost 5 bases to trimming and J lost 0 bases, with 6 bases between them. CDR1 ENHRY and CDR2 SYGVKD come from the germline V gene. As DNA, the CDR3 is TGTGCCATCAGTAAGACTAGCACAGATACGCAGTATTTT. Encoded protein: CAISKTSTDTQYF.

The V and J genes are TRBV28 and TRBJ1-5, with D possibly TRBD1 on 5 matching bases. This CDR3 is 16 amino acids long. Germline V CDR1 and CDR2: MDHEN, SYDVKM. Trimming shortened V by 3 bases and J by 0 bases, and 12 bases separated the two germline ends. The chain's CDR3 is CASSLLRVYSNQPQHF. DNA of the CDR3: TGTGCCAGCAGTTTGCTCAGGGTTTATAGCAATCAGCCCCAGCATTTT.

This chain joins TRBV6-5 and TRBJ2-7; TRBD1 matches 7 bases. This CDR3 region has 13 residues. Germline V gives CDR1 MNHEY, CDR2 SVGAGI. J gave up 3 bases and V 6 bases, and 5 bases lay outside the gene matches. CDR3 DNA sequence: TGTGCCAGCAGGGGGGACAGAAACTACGAGCAGTACTTC. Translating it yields CASRGDRNYEQYF.

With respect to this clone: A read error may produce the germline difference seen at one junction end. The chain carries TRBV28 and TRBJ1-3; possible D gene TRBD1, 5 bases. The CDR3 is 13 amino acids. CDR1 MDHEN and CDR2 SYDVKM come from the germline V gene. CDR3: CARRQTRRNTIYF. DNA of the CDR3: TGTGCCCGCAGACAGACCAGACGTAACACCATATATTTT.

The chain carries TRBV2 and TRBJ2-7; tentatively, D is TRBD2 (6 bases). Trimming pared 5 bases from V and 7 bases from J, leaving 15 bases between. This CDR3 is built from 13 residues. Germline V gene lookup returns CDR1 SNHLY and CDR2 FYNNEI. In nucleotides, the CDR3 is TGTGCCAGCAGTAGGCGGGGAACTGGTGAGCAGTACTTC. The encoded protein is CASSRRGTGEQYF.

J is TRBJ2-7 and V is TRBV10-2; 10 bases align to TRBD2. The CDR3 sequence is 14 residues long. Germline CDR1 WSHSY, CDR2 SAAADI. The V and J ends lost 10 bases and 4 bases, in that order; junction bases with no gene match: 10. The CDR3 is CATKSSGGPYEQYF. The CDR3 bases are TGCGCCACCAAAAGTAGCGGGGGGCCGTACGAGCAGTACTTC.

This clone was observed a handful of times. CDR3 coding DNA: TGTGCCTGGAGTGTACTAAGGGGAACTGGCTACACCTTC. Its protein product is CAWSVLRGTGYTF. This rearrangement joins TRBV30 to TRBJ1-2; tentative D call: TRBD1 (5 bases). Germline V gives CDR1 GTSNPN, CDR2 SVGIG (reference sequence). Deletions cut 0 bases from V and 7 bases from J, with 12 bases between. This CDR3 comprises 13 residues.

CDR3 residues: CASSPDTGYSYGYTF. CDR3 DNA: TGCGCCAGCAGCCCGGATACAGGGTATAGCTATGGCTACACCTTC. The chain links TRBV4-3 to TRBJ1-2, with a possible D match to TRBD1 (6 bases). The CDR3 runs to 15 residues. V dropped 4 bases and J dropped 4 bases, with 16 bases sitting between them. Germline values: CDR1 LGHNA, CDR2 YSLEER.

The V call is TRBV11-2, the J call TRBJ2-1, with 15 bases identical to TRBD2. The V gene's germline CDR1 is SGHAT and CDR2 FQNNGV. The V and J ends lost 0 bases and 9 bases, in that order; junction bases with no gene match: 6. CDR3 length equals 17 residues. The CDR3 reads CASSLEGGTSGGSEQFF. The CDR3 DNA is TGTGCCAGCAGCTTAGAGGGCGGGACTAGCGGGGGGAGTGAGCAGTTCTTC.